Detailed here is one T cell receptor (beta chain). No antigen is known for it. Per germline, CDR1 DFQATT and CDR2 SNEGSKA (reference sequence). The V end lost 5 bases, the J end lost 0 bases, and 10 bases lay between the germline ends. The CDR3 contains 14 residues. The data derive from a study of Graves' ophthalmopathy and Graves' hyperthyroidism. The authors amplified TCR beta CDR3 regions from RNA transcripts. HTBI-primed RT-PCR formed the first round, and a multiplex PCR formed the second. TCRdb itself ran the multiplex PCR reads through MiXCR, one entry per CDR3 protein. Of about 550,000 distinct CDR3 sequences listed, approximately 35% were seen once; the top ten hold roughly 4.5%. Findings of the study overall: Discriminating ophthalmopathy from stable hyperthyroidism, a 13-signature model attained a sensitivity of about 89% and a specificity of 81.08%.

None of the included patients had other autoimmune diseases, uncontrolled infections, pregnancy or lactation, as these led to exclusion. This rearrangement joins TRBV20-1 to TRBJ2-2; D gene ambiguous. Sequenced input: peripheral blood or thyroid tissue (not recorded which). This TCR was recovered from an adult man with Graves' hyperthyroidism. Written as DNA, the CDR3 is TGCAGTGCTTCTGACAAATCGAACACCGGGGAGCTGTTTTTT. Translation: CSASDKSNTGELFF.